Given below is one TCR beta chain in context. This sample was included in a study of blood T cell repertoires in COVID-19. Study-wide context: Specimens from acute and convalescent COVID-19 originated in the United States, Italy and Spain. T cells, B-cell-depleted T cells, or PBMCs supplied cDNA or gDNA.

The table came from immunoSEQ multiplex PCR; TCRdb's copy has only in-frame clones and leaves some out. Here the sample spans over 150,000 clones, over 80% being singletons. V lost 3 bases and J lost 4, with 6 bases in between. The CDR3 spans 12 residues. The TCR originated in a woman older than 75 with active or convalescent COVID-19. The sequenced material came from peripheral blood. The chain links TRBV12-3 or TRBV12-4 to TRBJ1-2; D remains ambiguous. The CDR3 reads CASSFGSYGYTF. The CDR3 DNA follows: TGTGCCAGCAGTTTCGGTTCCTATGGCTACACCTTC.